This is a list of T cell receptor beta chains from one sample in a study of response to subunit inactivated influenza vaccine. Using its own MiXCR run on the RT-PCR reads, TCRdb lists one record per CDR3 protein. The sample holds 150,000 to 200,000 distinct CDR3 sequences, 9.5% to 12% seen once. This specimen was CD8+ T cells sorted from PBMCs, taken around 25 months after vaccination. All receptors come from a man between 50 and 75 years old who received an inactivated influenza vaccine. Both conserved end residues are trimmed from each CDR3. D genes are given only for firm matches.

D	V	CDR3
TRBD1	TRBV28	ASSSGTGGGEQY
TRBD2	TRBV20-1	SASSLAGGYEQF
-	TRBV29-1	SGSDGSCEQY
-	TRBV7-6	ASSPIGTFLGGF
TRBD1	TRBV10-3	AISEFGTGGDRNTEAF
-	TRBV29-1	SVERSQGSSTGELF
TRBD1	TRBV15	ATSREGTGREQY
TRBD2	TRBV5-1	ASSLGLAGLGGELF
-	TRBV6-2/TRBV6-3	ASSNTRSFADEQY
-	TRBV14	ASSQDVGYTEAF
-	TRBV7-9	ASSLGPTEAF
TRBD2	TRBV6-5	ASSSSLAGGRETQY
-	TRBV20-1	SARRSRASYEQY
-	TRBV6-5	ASSYRGTGANVLT
-	TRBV4-1	ASSQDPDSLYGYT
-	TRBV4-3	ASSPLIGNTIY
-	TRBV4-3	ASSQGGTGREQY
-	TRBV10-3	AISEYRDPYEQY
-	TRBV7-9	ASSPPSTATNTGELF
-	TRBV20-1	SASEGQEYNEQF
-	TRBV10-3	ATNKGDIAKNIQY
-	TRBV7-9	ASSLVFGYQETQY
-	TRBV29-1	SVESGDSGNTIY
-	TRBV3-1	ASSRTTDLTNEQY
-	TRBV10-3	AISGPGYEQY
TRBD1	TRBV29-1	SARTGDYEQY
TRBD1	TRBV29-1	SVEPRQGRYEQY
-	TRBV5-1	ASSLAWGSHNEQF
-	TRBV4-1	ASSQEGESQGEQY
TRBD1	TRBV29-1	SVGSMTGLGTEAF
TRBD1	TRBV4-2	ASSEGQAMTYEQY
-	TRBV4-1	ASSRGAGYEQY
-	TRBV12-3/TRBV12-4	ASSPGTPRYEQY
-	TRBV20-1	SARMRNQPQH
-	TRBV5-1	ASSLWPESNTGELF
-	TRBV4-1	ASSQGMVGPSNQPQH
-	TRBV5-1	ASSHAQGGTEAF
TRBD2	TRBV7-8	ASSLAASGSTDTQY
TRBD2	TRBV24-1	ATSAPVGTSGYNEQF
-	TRBV6-5	ASSYLQAYTGELF
-	TRBV7-9	ASSLTGGSEKLF
-	TRBV27	ASRHPGTEAF
TRBD1	TRBV6-1	ASSRGQGQETQY
-	TRBV7-9	ASSQGDGLVALKQF
TRBD1	TRBV5-6	ASSLPSGQGGNEQF
-	TRBV18	ASSPPQGGYGYT
TRBD1	TRBV10-1	ASSEGPGGFYNEQF
-	TRBV4-3	ASSQDIGQRYYGYT